The source of this T cell receptor (beta chain) is a study of OX40 agonist ivuxolimab in advanced cancers. Study overall: Those treated in dose escalation had hepatocellular carcinoma, melanoma, renal cell cancer or head and neck cancer. One patient with hepatocellular carcinoma and two with cutaneous melanoma, three in all, had partial responses.

This CDR3 is built from 16 residues. With 1 base removed from V and 1 base from J, the gap between germline ends came to 11 bases. Germline CDR1 and CDR2: LGHNA and YSLEER. Clones were read by immunoSEQ multiplex PCR, and TCRdb kept only the in-frame ones, dropping some. The table has about 20,000 clones, around three quarters seen once. Study outcomes and limitations: Mean expanded clone counts were higher in CD8+ than CD4+ T cells.

Remarks on this clone: The antigen remains undetermined.

The TCR originated in an adult with an advanced solid tumor such as melanoma, head and neck, liver or kidney cancer. Source: CD4+ or CD8+ T cells sorted from blood, taken in a trial of the OX40 agonist ivuxolimab. The chain is built from TRBV4-3 and TRBJ2-1; D is unresolved. The CDR3 region has the DNA TGCGCCAGCAGCCAAGCCCCCGTCCTTTCCTACAATGAGCAGTTCTTC. Protein sequence: CASSQAPVLSYNEQFF.